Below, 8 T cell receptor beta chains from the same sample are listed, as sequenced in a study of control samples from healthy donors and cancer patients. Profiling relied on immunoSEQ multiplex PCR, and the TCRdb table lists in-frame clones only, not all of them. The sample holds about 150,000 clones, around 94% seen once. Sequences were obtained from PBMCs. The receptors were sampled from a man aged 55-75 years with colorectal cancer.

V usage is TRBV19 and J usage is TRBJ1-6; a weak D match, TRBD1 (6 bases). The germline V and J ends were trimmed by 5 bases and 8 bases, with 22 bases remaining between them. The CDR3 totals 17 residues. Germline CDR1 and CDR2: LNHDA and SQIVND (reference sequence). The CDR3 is CASSQAGALTFHSPLHF. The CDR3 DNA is TGTGCCAGTAGTCAAGCAGGGGCTCTCACCTTTCATTCACCCCTCCACTTT.

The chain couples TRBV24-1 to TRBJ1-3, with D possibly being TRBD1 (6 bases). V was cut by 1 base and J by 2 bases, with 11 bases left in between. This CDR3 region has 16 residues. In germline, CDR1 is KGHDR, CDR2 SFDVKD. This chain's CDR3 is CATSDFTTGPGNTIYF. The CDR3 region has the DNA TGTGCCACCAGTGATTTCACAACAGGGCCTGGAAACACCATATATTTT.

CDR3 sequence reads: CASSPSFGSSTDTQYF. CDR3 bases: TGTGCCAGCAGTCCCAGTTTTGGCTCTAGCACAGATACGCAGTATTTT. The genes are TRBV28 and TRBJ2-3, with D hard to call. Looked up from germline, CDR1 is MDHEN and CDR2 is SYDVKM. The CDR3 is made up of 16 amino acids. Trimming cost V 5 bases and J 0 bases, with 15 bases left between them.

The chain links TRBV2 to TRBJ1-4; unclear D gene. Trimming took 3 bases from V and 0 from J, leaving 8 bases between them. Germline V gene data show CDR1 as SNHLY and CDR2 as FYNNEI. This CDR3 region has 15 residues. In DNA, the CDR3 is TGTGCCAGCAGTGATGGGTTTGCAACTAATGAAAAACTGTTTTTT. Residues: CASSDGFATNEKLFF.

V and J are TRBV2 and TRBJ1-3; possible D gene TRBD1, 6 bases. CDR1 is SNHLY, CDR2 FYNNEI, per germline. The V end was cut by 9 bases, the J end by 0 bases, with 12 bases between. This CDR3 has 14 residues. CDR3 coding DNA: TGTGCCAGTCGAGACAGGACCTCTGGAAACACCATATATTTT. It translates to CASRDRTSGNTIYF.

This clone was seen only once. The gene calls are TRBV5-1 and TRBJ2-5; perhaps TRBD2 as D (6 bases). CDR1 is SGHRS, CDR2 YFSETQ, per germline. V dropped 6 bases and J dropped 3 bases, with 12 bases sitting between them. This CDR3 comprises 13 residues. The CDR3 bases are TGCGCCAGCAAAGCGGGTATCGAAGAGACCCAGTACTTC. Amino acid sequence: CASKAGIEETQYF.

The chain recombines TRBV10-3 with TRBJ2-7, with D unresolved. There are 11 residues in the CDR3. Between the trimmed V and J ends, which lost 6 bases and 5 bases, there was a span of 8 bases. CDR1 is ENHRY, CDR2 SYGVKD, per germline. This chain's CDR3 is CAIRSQDEQYF. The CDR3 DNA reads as TGTGCCATCAGAAGTCAGGACGAGCAGTACTTC.

DNA for the CDR3: TGTGCCAGTAGTCTCTCCGGGACAGGGGGCTTCTATGGCTACACCTTC. It specifies CASSLSGTGGFYGYTF. The chain joins TRBV19 to TRBJ1-2; 12 bases agree with TRBD1. V was pared by 5 bases and J by 4 bases, with 8 bases of the junction left unmatched. Germline CDR1 LNHDA, CDR2 SQIVND (reference sequence). This CDR3 is 16 amino acids long.